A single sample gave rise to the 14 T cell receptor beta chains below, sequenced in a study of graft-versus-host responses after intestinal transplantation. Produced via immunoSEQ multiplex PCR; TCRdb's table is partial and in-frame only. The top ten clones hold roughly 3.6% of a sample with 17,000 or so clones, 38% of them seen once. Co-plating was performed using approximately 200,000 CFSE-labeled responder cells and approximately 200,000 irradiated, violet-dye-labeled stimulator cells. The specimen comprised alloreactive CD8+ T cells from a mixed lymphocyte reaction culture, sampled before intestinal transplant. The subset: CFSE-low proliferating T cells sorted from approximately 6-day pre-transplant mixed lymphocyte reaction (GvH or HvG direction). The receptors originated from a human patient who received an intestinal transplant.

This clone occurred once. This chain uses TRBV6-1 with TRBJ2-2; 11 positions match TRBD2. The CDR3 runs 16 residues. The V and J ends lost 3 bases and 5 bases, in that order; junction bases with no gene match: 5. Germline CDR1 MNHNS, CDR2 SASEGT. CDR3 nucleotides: TGTGCCAGCAGTGAGGGTACTAGCGGGAGAACCGGGGAGCTGTTTTTT. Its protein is CASSEGTSGRTGELFF.

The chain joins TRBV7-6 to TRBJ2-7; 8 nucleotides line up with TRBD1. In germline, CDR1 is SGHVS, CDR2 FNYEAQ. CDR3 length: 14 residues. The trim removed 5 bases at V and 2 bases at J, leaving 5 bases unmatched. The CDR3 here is CASSPGTGAYEQYF. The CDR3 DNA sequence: TGTGCCAGCAGCCCCGGGACAGGAGCCTACGAGCAGTACTTC.

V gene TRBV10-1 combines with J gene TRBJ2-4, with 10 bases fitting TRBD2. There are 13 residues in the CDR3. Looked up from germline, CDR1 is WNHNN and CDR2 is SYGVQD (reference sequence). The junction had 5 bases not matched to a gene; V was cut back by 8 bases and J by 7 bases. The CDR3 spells CASASGSSNIQYF. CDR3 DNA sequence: TGCGCCAGCGCTAGCGGGAGTTCGAACATTCAGTACTTC.

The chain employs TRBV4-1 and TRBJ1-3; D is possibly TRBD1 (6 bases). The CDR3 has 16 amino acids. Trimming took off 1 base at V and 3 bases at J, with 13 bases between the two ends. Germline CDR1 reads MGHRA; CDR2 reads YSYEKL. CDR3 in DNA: TGCGCCAGCAGCCAAGGTGCGGGGGCAAGTGGAAACACCATATATTTT. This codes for CASSQGAGASGNTIYF.

The CDR3 DNA reads TGCAGCGTTGAATTGCAGGACACCGGGGAGCTGTTTTTT. This translates into CSVELQDTGELFF. V is TRBV29-1 and J is TRBJ2-2, with D uncertain. This CDR3 region has 13 residues. V gave up 2 bases and J gave up 3 bases, with 7 bases separating them. Germline V lookup: CDR1 SQVTM, CDR2 ANQGSEA.

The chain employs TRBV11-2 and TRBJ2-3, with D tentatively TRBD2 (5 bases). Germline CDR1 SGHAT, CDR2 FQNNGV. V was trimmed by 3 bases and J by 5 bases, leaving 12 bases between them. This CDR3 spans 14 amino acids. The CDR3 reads CASSLSRARDTQYF. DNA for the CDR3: TGTGCCAGCAGCTTGTCGAGGGCGCGAGATACGCAGTATTTT.

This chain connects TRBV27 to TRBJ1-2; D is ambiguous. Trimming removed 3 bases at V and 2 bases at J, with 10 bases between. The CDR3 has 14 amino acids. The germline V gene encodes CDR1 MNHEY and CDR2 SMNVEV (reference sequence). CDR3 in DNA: TGTGCCAGCAGTTTGGGGAAAGGCAACTATGGCTACACCTTC. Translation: CASSLGKGNYGYTF.

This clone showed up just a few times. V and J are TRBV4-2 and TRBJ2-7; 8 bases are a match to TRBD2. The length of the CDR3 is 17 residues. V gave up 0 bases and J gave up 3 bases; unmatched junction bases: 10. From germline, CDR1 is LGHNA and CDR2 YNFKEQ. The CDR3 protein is CASSQDRGAGVFYEQYF. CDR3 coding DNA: TGTGCCAGCAGCCAAGATCGGGGAGCGGGAGTGTTCTACGAGCAGTACTTC.

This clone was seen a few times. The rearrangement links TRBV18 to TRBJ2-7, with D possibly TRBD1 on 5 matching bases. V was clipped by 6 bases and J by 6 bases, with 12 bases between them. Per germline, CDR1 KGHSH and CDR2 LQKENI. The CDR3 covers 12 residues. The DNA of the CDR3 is TGTGCCAGCTCGCCGCAGGGTGGCGAGCAGTACTTC. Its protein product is CASSPQGGEQYF.

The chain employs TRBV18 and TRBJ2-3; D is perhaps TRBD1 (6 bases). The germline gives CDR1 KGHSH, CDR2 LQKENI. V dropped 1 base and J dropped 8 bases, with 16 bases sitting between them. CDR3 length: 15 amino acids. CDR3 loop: CASSPRQDRDSTQYF. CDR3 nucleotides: TGTGCCAGCTCACCACGACAGGATCGGGATAGTACGCAGTATTTT. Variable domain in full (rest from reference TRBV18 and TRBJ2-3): NAGVMQNPRHLVRRRGQEARLRCSPMKGHSHVYWYRQLPEEGLKFMVYLQKENIIDESGMPKERFSAEFPKEGPSILRIQQVVRGDSAAYFCASSPRQDRDSTQYFGPGTRLTVL.

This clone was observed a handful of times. Here the CDR3 DNA reads TGTGCCAGCAGCGCTCCCGGGGGGAGGGACACTGAAGCTTTCTTT. Translation gives CASSAPGGRDTEAFF. The gene calls are TRBV9 and TRBJ1-1, with D tentatively TRBD1 (5 bases). From germline, CDR1 is SGDLS and CDR2 YYNGEE. V lost 3 bases to trimming and J lost 3 bases, with 15 bases between them. This CDR3 has 15 amino acids.

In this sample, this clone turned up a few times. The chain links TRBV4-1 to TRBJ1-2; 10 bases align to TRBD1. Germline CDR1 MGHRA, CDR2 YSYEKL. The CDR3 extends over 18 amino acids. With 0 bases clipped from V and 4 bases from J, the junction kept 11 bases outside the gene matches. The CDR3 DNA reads TGCGCCAGCAGCCAAGACTCAGGGACAGGGGACTCAGGCTATGGCTACACCTTC. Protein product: CASSQDSGTGDSGYGYTF.

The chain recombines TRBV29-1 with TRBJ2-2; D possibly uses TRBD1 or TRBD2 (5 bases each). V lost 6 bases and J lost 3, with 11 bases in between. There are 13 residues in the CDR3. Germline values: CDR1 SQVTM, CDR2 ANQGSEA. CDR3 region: CSVPGPYTGELFF. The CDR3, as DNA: TGCAGCGTCCCGGGACCTTACACCGGGGAGCTGTTTTTT.

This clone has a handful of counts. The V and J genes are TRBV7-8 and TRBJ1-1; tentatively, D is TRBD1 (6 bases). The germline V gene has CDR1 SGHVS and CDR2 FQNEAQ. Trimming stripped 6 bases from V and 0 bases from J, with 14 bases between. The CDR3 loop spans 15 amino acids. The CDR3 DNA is TGTGCCAGCAGTCCCTCCTCAGGGGTGAACACTGAAGCTTTCTTT. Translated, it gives CASSPSSGVNTEAFF.